This T cell receptor (beta chain) was recovered during a study of breast tumors, draining lymph nodes, adjacent tissues. Axillary draining lymph nodes of breast cancer patients supplied the node samples. MiXCR, applied by TCRdb to the multiplex PCR reads, yields one record per CDR3 protein. The sample holds 150,000 to 200,000 distinct CDR3 sequences; 30% to 40% are singletons and the top ten take 4% to 4.5%. The sample holds many counts of this clonotype. What it binds is unknown. V trimming: 5 bases; J trimming: 1 base; junction bases outside the gene matches: 2. Germline assignment: CDR1 SQVTM and CDR2 ANQGSEA. CDR3 length: 13 residues. Study-level findings and limits: Tumor T cell lymph node origin was a supported hypothesis, not proven. Most tumor T cells seemingly derive from lymph node, then expand in tumor.

Sequenced material: axillary lymph node tissue. The receptor was derived from a female donor with breast cancer. Some clones in this sample may be carry-over from other donors' samples. The J gene is TRBJ2-5, the V gene TRBV29-1; 9 bases are shared with TRBD1. In DNA, the CDR3 is TGCAGCGTTTCACAGGGGGCCCAAGAGACCCAGTACTTC. Translated: CSVSQGAQETQYF.